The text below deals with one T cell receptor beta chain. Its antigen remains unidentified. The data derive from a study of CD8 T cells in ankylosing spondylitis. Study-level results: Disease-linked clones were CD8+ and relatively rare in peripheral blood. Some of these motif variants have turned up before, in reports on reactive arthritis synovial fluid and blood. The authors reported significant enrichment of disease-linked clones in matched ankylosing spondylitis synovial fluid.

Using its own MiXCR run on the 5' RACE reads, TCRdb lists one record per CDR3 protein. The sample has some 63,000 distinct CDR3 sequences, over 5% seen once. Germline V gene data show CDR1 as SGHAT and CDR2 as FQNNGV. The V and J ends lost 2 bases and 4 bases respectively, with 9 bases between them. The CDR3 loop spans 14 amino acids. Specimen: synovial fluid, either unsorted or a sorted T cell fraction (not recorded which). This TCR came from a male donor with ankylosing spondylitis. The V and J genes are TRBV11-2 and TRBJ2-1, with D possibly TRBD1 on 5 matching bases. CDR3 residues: CASSLRTQYNEQFF. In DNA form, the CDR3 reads TGTGCCAGCAGCTTACGGACACAGTACAATGAGCAGTTCTTC.